Detailed here is one TCR beta chain. Its cognate antigen is unknown. CDR3 length equals 13 residues. Trimming shortened V by 7 bases and J by 9 bases, and 21 bases separated the two germline ends. The germline gives CDR1 SQVTM, CDR2 ANQGSEA. Random hexamers were used to reverse transcribe about 0.45 to 1 ug of RNA. By means of immunoSEQ multiplex PCR, TCR beta CDR3 spanning 54 Vbeta and 13 Jbeta underwent amplification. TCRdb re-called the immunoSEQ multiplex PCR reads through MiXCR, storing one row per CDR3 protein. The sample shows more than 120,000 distinct CDR3 sequences, around 94% of them seen only once. This sample was taken from a study of CD8 T cells in Susac syndrome. Study-level findings and limits: The study admitted that it had a relatively small number of individuals in its TCR sequencing and HLA analysis.

Controls were drawn from healthy donors and were matched for age and sex. V usage is TRBV29-1 and J usage is TRBJ1-2; D not resolved. Sequencing was done on a sample of CD4+ T cells from PBMCs. The receptor comes from a human donor in good health. The CDR3: CSAVRTDLWSYTF. The CDR3 nucleotides are TGCAGCGCAGTTCGGACGGATCTATGGAGCTACACCTTC.